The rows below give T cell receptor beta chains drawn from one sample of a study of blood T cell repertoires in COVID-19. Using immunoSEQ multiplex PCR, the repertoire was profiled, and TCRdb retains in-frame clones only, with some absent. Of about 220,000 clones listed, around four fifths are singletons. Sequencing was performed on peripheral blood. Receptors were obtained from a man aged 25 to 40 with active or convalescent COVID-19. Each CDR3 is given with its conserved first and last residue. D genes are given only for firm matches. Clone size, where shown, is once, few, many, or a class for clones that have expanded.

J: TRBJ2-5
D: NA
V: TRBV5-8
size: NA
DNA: TGTGCCAGCGCTAGGGGTCAAGAGACCCAGTACTTC
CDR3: CASARGQETQYF

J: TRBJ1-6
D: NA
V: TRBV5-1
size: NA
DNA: TGCGCCAGCAGCAAGCAAGGCTCCTCGACAGATTCACCCCTCCACTTT
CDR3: CASSKQGSSTDSPLHF

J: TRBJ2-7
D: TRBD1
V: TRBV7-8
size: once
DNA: TGTGCCAGCAGTTGGGGGTGGAACGGACAGGGAATGAACGAGCAGTACTTC
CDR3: CASSWGWNGQGMNEQYF

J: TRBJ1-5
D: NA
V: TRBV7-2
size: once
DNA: TGTGCCAGCAGCTACAGGGGCAATCAGCCCCAGCATTTT
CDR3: CASSYRGNQPQHF

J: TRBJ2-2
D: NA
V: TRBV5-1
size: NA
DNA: TGCGCCAGCAGCCATACTACCGGGGAGCTGTTTTTT
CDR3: CASSHTTGELFF

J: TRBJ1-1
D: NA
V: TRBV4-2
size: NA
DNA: TGTGCCAGCAGCCTGGACACCTTTGGGACTGAAGCTTTCTTT
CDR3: CASSLDTFGTEAFF

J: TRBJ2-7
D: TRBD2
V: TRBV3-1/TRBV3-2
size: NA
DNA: TGTGCCAGCAGCCAATGGACTAGTTTCGAGCAGTACTTC
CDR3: CASSQWTSFEQYF

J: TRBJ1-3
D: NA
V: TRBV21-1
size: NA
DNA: TGTGCCAGCAGCAATGGGACAGAGCCTGGAAACACCATATATTTT
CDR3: CASSNGTEPGNTIYF

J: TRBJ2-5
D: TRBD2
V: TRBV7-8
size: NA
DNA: TGTGCCAGCAGCTTTATTAAGGGACTAGCGGGAGGACAGGGGTGGCGGGAGACCCAGTACTTC
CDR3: CASSFIKGLAGGQGWRETQYF

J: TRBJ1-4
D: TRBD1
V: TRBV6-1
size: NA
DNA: TGTGCCAGCAGGGTGGGACAGGGCTTAAGAAAACTGTTTTTT
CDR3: CASRVGQGLRKLFF

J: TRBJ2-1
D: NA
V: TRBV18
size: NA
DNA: TGTGCCAGCTCACTCGTTTACAGGGCCTCCTACAATGAGCAGTTCTTC
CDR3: CASSLVYRASYNEQFF

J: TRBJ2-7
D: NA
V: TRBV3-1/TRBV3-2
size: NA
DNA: TGTGCCCAGCAGTTCAGGGTAGGCGAGCAGTACTTC
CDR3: CAQQFRVGEQYF

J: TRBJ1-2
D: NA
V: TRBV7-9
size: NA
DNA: TGTGCCAGCAGCTTGGGTGACAGACCCTATGGCTACACCTTC
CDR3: CASSLGDRPYGYTF

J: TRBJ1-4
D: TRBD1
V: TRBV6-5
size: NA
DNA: TGTGCCACTGCGGACGGACAGGGTAATGAAAAACTGTTTTTT
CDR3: CATADGQGNEKLFF

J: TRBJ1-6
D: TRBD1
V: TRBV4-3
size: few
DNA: TGCGCCAGCAGCCAAGAAGGACAGGGGTTTTCACCCCTCCACTTT
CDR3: CASSQEGQGFSPLHF

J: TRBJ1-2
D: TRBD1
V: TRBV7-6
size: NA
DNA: TGTGCCAGCAGCTTATCCTCAGGGGGGTATGGCTACACCTTC
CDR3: CASSLSSGGYGYTF

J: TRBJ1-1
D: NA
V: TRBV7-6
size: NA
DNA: TGTGCCAGCAGCCCCCGGGGCGGCGGGGGCACTGAAGCTTTCTTT
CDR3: CASSPRGGGGTEAFF

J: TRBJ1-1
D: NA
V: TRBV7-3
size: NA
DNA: TGTGCCAGCAGCTTAATATCGGGCACTGAAGCTTTCTTT
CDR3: CASSLISGTEAFF

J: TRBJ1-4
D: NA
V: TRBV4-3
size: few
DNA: TGCGCCAGCAGTCCCACCTCGCGTGCAACTAATGAAAAACTGTTTTTT
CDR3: CASSPTSRATNEKLFF

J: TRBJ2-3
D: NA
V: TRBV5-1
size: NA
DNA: TGCGCCAGCAGCTCCCCGGAGCCCCCAGATACGCAGTATTTT
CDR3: CASSSPEPPDTQYF

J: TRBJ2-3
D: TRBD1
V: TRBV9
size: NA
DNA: TGTGCCAGCAACGAACAGGGGAAAAGCACAGATACGCAGTATTTT
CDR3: CASNEQGKSTDTQYF

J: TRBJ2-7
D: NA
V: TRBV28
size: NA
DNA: TGTGCCAGCACCACCTCAACCAAGGGGACTCTTCACGAGCAGTACTTC
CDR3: CASTTSTKGTLHEQYF

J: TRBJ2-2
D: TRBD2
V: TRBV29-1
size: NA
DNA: TGCAGCGTCATACAAAGCGGGGGCAAGACCGGGGAGCTGTTTTTT
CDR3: CSVIQSGGKTGELFF

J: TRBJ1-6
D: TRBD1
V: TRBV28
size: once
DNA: TGTGCCAGCACCTCTTCCGGGACAGTTAATTCACCCCTCCACTTT
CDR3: CASTSSGTVNSPLHF

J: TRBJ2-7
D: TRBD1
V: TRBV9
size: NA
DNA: TGTGCCAGCAGCGTAGGGGTGTTGGGGACAGGGAGGAACGAGCAGTACTTC
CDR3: CASSVGVLGTGRNEQYF

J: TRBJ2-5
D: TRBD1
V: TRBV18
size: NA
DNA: TGTGCCAGCTCACGGACAGGGGGCGGAGAGACCCAGTACTTC
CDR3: CASSRTGGGETQYF

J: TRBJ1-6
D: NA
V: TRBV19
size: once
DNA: TGTGCCAGTGGACCGGGAAATTCACCCCTCCACTTT
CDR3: CASGPGNSPLHF

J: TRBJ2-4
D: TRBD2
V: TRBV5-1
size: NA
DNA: TGCGCCAGCAGCCGGACGGGGACTAGCGGGAGGGTGGTAAACATTCAGTACTTC
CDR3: CASSRTGTSGRVVNIQYF

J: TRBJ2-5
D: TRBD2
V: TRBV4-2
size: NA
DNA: TGTGCCAGCAGCCAGGTAGCGGGGGCGGGGGAGACCCAGTACTTC
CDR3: CASSQVAGAGETQYF

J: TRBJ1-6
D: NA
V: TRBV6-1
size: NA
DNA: TGTGCCAGCAGTGAAGTATTTGGAGGTCTTGGATCACCCCTCCACTTT
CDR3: CASSEVFGGLGSPLHF

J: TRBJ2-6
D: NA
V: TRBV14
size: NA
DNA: TGTGCCAGCAGCGGTCAGGGGACACTGGCCAACGTCCTGACTTTC
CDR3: CASSGQGTLANVLTF

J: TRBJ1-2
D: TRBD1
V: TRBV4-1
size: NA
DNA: TGCGCCAGCAGCCAAGAGGGACAGGGGATATATGGCTACACCTTC
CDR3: CASSQEGQGIYGYTF

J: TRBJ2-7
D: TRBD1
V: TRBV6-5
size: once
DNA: TGTGCCAGCAGTCCAGGGGGCAGGGTCTCCGAGCAGTACTTC
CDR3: CASSPGGRVSEQYF